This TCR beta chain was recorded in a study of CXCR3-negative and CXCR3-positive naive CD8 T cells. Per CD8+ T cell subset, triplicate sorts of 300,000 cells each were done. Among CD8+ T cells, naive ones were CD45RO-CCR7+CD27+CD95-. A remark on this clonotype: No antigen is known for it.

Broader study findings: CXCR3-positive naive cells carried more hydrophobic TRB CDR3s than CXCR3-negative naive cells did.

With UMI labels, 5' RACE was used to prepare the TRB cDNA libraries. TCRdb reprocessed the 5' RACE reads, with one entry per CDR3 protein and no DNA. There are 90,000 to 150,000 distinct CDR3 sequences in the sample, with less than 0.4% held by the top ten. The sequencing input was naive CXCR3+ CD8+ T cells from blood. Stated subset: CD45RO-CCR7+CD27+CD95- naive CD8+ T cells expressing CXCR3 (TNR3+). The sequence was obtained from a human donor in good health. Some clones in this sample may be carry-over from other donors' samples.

The CDR3 region is CASSQTGGPGNEQFF. The rearrangement links TRBV4-1 to TRBJ2-1; the TRBD2 assignment by TCRdb is unverifiable without DNA. Germline V CDR1 and CDR2: MGHRA, YSYEKL. The CDR3 sequence is 15 residues long.